These T cell receptor beta chains were read from a single sample in a study of CD8+ T cells in alopecia areata. Here immunoSEQ multiplex PCR was the method, and the copy in TCRdb shows in-frame clones only, minus some. The data contain about 200,000 clones, approximately 38% of them singletons. Specimen: CD4+ T cells sorted from blood, collected between weeks 30 and 35, from a patient treated with tofacitinib. The receptors originated from a human donor with alopecia areata. CDR3s include the opening cysteine and the closing phenylalanine or tryptophan. Fields, in order: clone size, V gene, J gene, D gene, CDR3 DNA, CDR3 protein. A D gene is named only where the DNA matches it firmly. Size tells how often a clone was seen (once, few, many) or the class of an expanded clone, and some rows leave it out.

clone size: NA
V gene: TRBV7-2
J gene: TRBJ1-5
D gene: NA
CDR3 DNA: TGTGCCAGCAGCTTATTCGAACAGCCCCAGCATTTT
CDR3 protein: CASSLFEQPQHF

clone size: NA
V gene: TRBV4-1
J gene: TRBJ2-6
D gene: NA
CDR3 DNA: TGCGCCAGCAGCCAAGCTAGCAGATCCTCTGGGGCCAACGTCCTGACTTTC
CDR3 protein: CASSQASRSSGANVLTF

clone size: NA
V gene: TRBV18
J gene: TRBJ2-2
D gene: NA
CDR3 DNA: TGTGCCAGCACGATCAGGGTGGACACCGGGGAGCTGTTTTTT
CDR3 protein: CASTIRVDTGELFF

clone size: NA
V gene: TRBV7-6
J gene: TRBJ2-2
D gene: NA
CDR3 DNA: TGTGCCAGCAGCTTACCAAACGACGTGGTGAACACCGGGGAGCTGTTTTTT
CDR3 protein: CASSLPNDVVNTGELFF

clone size: NA
V gene: TRBV30
J gene: TRBJ1-2
D gene: NA
CDR3 DNA: TGTGCCTGGAGTGTGCCTGGGCAGGGGTACTATGGCTACACCTTC
CDR3 protein: CAWSVPGQGYYGYTF

clone size: few
V gene: TRBV29-1
J gene: TRBJ2-1
D gene: NA
CDR3 DNA: TGCAGCGTCGAGGGGCGGGAAAGTGAGCAGTTCTTC
CDR3 protein: CSVEGRESEQFF

clone size: NA
V gene: TRBV25-1
J gene: TRBJ2-2
D gene: NA
CDR3 DNA: TGTGCCAGCGGAATGGGACATATGAACACCGGGGAGCTGTTTTTT
CDR3 protein: CASGMGHMNTGELFF

clone size: few
V gene: TRBV5-4
J gene: TRBJ2-7
D gene: TRBD1
CDR3 DNA: TGTGCCAGCAGCACCGGGACAGGGATCACTTGGAGCTCCTACGAGCAGTACTTC
CDR3 protein: CASSTGTGITWSSYEQYF

clone size: few
V gene: TRBV10-3
J gene: TRBJ2-4
D gene: NA
CDR3 DNA: TGTGCCATCGGCCAAGACGAAAACATTCAGTACTTC
CDR3 protein: CAIGQDENIQYF

clone size: few
V gene: TRBV7-3
J gene: TRBJ2-3
D gene: TRBD2
CDR3 DNA: TGTGCCAGCAGCCATCCGGGACTAGCGGGGACAGATACGCAGTATTTT
CDR3 protein: CASSHPGLAGTDTQYF

clone size: NA
V gene: TRBV30
J gene: TRBJ1-3
D gene: NA
CDR3 DNA: TGTGCCTGGAGTGTATCCGGAAACACCATATATTTT
CDR3 protein: CAWSVSGNTIYF

clone size: NA
V gene: TRBV27
J gene: TRBJ1-4
D gene: NA
CDR3 DNA: TGTGCCAGCAGTTCTTCTGGGGGACGGGAAAAACTGTTTTTT
CDR3 protein: CASSSSGGREKLFF

clone size: few
V gene: TRBV7-8
J gene: TRBJ2-5
D gene: NA
CDR3 DNA: TGTGCCAGCAGCTTAGCCCCTGGGGAGACCCAGTACTTC
CDR3 protein: CASSLAPGETQYF

clone size: NA
V gene: TRBV7-8
J gene: TRBJ2-7
D gene: NA
CDR3 DNA: TGTGCCAGCAGCTTAGCGCCGACCCTCACCTACGAGCAGTACTTC
CDR3 protein: CASSLAPTLTYEQYF

clone size: NA
V gene: TRBV5-1
J gene: TRBJ1-1
D gene: TRBD1
CDR3 DNA: TGCGCCAGCAGCTTGGAGGACAGGGGGCCTCTTGAAGCTTTCTTT
CDR3 protein: CASSLEDRGPLEAFF

clone size: NA
V gene: TRBV6-5
J gene: TRBJ2-7
D gene: NA
CDR3 DNA: TGTGCCAGCAAACTGGACTCGAAATACGAGCAGTACTTC
CDR3 protein: CASKLDSKYEQYF

clone size: few
V gene: TRBV30
J gene: TRBJ1-2
D gene: TRBD1
CDR3 DNA: TGTGCCTGGAGCCATATGACAGGGGCAGGCGGCTACACCTTC
CDR3 protein: CAWSHMTGAGGYTF

clone size: few
V gene: TRBV27
J gene: TRBJ2-7
D gene: NA
CDR3 DNA: TGTGCCAGCAGTTTACATGGTCCCTACGAGCAGTACTTC
CDR3 protein: CASSLHGPYEQYF

clone size: few
V gene: TRBV6-5
J gene: TRBJ1-1
D gene: NA
CDR3 DNA: TGTGCCAGCAGTTACTCGGTAGCCGCTATGAACACTGAAGCTTTCTTT
CDR3 protein: CASSYSVAAMNTEAFF

clone size: NA
V gene: TRBV18
J gene: TRBJ2-5
D gene: TRBD2
CDR3 DNA: TGTGCCAGCTCGCCGAGGATTAGCGGGAGCGAGGAGACCCAGTACTTC
CDR3 protein: CASSPRISGSEETQYF

clone size: NA
V gene: TRBV5-4
J gene: TRBJ2-7
D gene: NA
CDR3 DNA: TGTGCCAGCAGCTTGGGACAGGAGTCCTACGAGCAGTACTTC
CDR3 protein: CASSLGQESYEQYF

clone size: NA
V gene: TRBV27
J gene: TRBJ2-1
D gene: TRBD1
CDR3 DNA: TGTGCCAGCAGTTTATCTGGGACAGCCCTTTTAAAATACAATGAGCAGTTCTTC
CDR3 protein: CASSLSGTALLKYNEQFF

clone size: NA
V gene: TRBV13
J gene: TRBJ1-2
D gene: NA
CDR3 DNA: TGTGCCAGCAGCTCTAGGAGGGGCCACTATGGCTACACCTTC
CDR3 protein: CASSSRRGHYGYTF

clone size: NA
V gene: TRBV5-6
J gene: TRBJ1-2
D gene: NA
CDR3 DNA: TGTGCCAGCAGCCACGGGGCAGGGGCAAGGGGCTACACCTTC
CDR3 protein: CASSHGAGARGYTF

clone size: NA
V gene: TRBV5-1
J gene: TRBJ2-5
D gene: TRBD2
CDR3 DNA: TGCGCCAGCAGCTTGAGAACTAGCGGGAGGGGAGAGACCCAGTACTTC
CDR3 protein: CASSLRTSGRGETQYF

clone size: NA
V gene: TRBV5-6
J gene: TRBJ2-1
D gene: TRBD2
CDR3 DNA: TGTGCCAGCAATAGCGGGGGGGCCACTGAGCAGTTCTTC
CDR3 protein: CASNSGGATEQFF

clone size: NA
V gene: TRBV6-1
J gene: TRBJ2-1
D gene: NA
CDR3 DNA: TGTGCCAGCAGCGTAGCGGCCCTGAAGGAGGATGAGCAGTTCTTC
CDR3 protein: CASSVAALKEDEQFF

clone size: NA
V gene: TRBV5-6
J gene: TRBJ2-7
D gene: NA
CDR3 DNA: TGTGCCAGCAGTTCTGGGGGCTACGAGCAGTACTTC
CDR3 protein: CASSSGGYEQYF

clone size: NA
V gene: TRBV30
J gene: TRBJ1-2
D gene: TRBD1
CDR3 DNA: TGTGCCTGGAGTCCTGGGACAGTTAACTATGGCTACACCTTC
CDR3 protein: CAWSPGTVNYGYTF

clone size: NA
V gene: TRBV6-6
J gene: TRBJ2-7
D gene: TRBD1
CDR3 DNA: TGTGCCAGCAGACACTCCGGGACAGGGACCTACGAGCAGTACTTC
CDR3 protein: CASRHSGTGTYEQYF

clone size: NA
V gene: TRBV30
J gene: TRBJ2-7
D gene: NA
CDR3 DNA: TGTGCCTGGAGTGTCTATCATTTGACCTACGAGCAGTACTTC
CDR3 protein: CAWSVYHLTYEQYF

clone size: NA
V gene: TRBV5-6
J gene: TRBJ1-3
D gene: NA
CDR3 DNA: TGTGCCAGCAGCTTTACAGGGCCTGGAAACACCATATATTTT
CDR3 protein: CASSFTGPGNTIYF

clone size: NA
V gene: TRBV30
J gene: TRBJ2-3
D gene: TRBD1
CDR3 DNA: TGTGCCTGGACATACGGGACAGCAGATACGCAGTATTTT
CDR3 protein: CAWTYGTADTQYF

clone size: many
V gene: TRBV7-9
J gene: TRBJ1-3
D gene: NA
CDR3 DNA: TGTGCCAGCAGCTTTTATAGGAGCAGCTCTGGAAACACCATATATTTT
CDR3 protein: CASSFYRSSSGNTIYF

clone size: NA
V gene: TRBV25-1
J gene: TRBJ2-5
D gene: NA
CDR3 DNA: TGTGCCAGCAGTGAACTGGACGGCTGGGAGACCCAGTACTTC
CDR3 protein: CASSELDGWETQYF

clone size: NA
V gene: TRBV7-9
J gene: TRBJ1-2
D gene: NA
CDR3 DNA: TGTGCCAGCAGCATCCACAGGGAGGGGGCTAACTATGGCTACACCTTC
CDR3 protein: CASSIHREGANYGYTF

clone size: few
V gene: TRBV5-1
J gene: TRBJ2-7
D gene: TRBD2
CDR3 DNA: TGCGCCAGCAGCCCGGGGGGGTCCCTGGGCGACGAGCAGTACTTC
CDR3 protein: CASSPGGSLGDEQYF

clone size: once
V gene: TRBV25-1
J gene: TRBJ2-5
D gene: NA
CDR3 DNA: TGTGCCAGCAGTGGGGGGACTTTACAAGAGACCCAGTACTTC
CDR3 protein: CASSGGTLQETQYF

clone size: NA
V gene: TRBV5-1
J gene: TRBJ2-7
D gene: NA
CDR3 DNA: TGCGCCAGCAGCTTGGGGTATAGGATCGGGGTCTTCTACGAGCAGTACTTC
CDR3 protein: CASSLGYRIGVFYEQYF

clone size: NA
V gene: TRBV4-1
J gene: TRBJ1-2
D gene: TRBD1
CDR3 DNA: TGCGCCAGCAGCGACCCCCGGGACAGTCCTAACTATGGCTACACCTTC
CDR3 protein: CASSDPRDSPNYGYTF

clone size: NA
V gene: TRBV6-1
J gene: TRBJ1-5
D gene: NA
CDR3 DNA: TGTGCCAGCAGTGCGGGGGGGAATCAGCCCCAGCATTTT
CDR3 protein: CASSAGGNQPQHF

clone size: NA
V gene: TRBV10-3
J gene: TRBJ2-7
D gene: TRBD1
CDR3 DNA: TGTGCCATCAGTGAGTTCGGACAGGGCTACGAGCAGTACTTC
CDR3 protein: CAISEFGQGYEQYF

clone size: NA
V gene: TRBV19
J gene: TRBJ2-7
D gene: TRBD2
CDR3 DNA: TGTGCCAGTTCCGGGACTAGCGGGAGGCTGAGCTCCTACGAGCAGTACTTC
CDR3 protein: CASSGTSGRLSSYEQYF

clone size: NA
V gene: TRBV9
J gene: TRBJ2-3
D gene: TRBD2
CDR3 DNA: TGTGCCAGCAGCGTATTAGCGGGGGGCCCTGGGGATACGCAGTATTTT
CDR3 protein: CASSVLAGGPGDTQYF

clone size: few
V gene: TRBV18
J gene: TRBJ1-5
D gene: TRBD1
CDR3 DNA: TGTGCCAGCTCACGGGGGACAGGGGGTAGCAATCAGCCCCAGCATTTT
CDR3 protein: CASSRGTGGSNQPQHF

clone size: few
V gene: TRBV18
J gene: TRBJ1-1
D gene: NA
CDR3 DNA: TGTGCCAGCTCACCACCAGGCTGGATGAACACTGAAGCTTTCTTT
CDR3 protein: CASSPPGWMNTEAFF

clone size: NA
V gene: TRBV29-1
J gene: TRBJ2-3
D gene: NA
CDR3 DNA: TGCAGCGTTACCGCTAGCACAGATACGCAGTATTTT
CDR3 protein: CSVTASTDTQYF

clone size: NA
V gene: TRBV4-2
J gene: TRBJ1-1
D gene: NA
CDR3 DNA: TGTGCCAGCAGCCAAGAAGAACGCACGGGGAACACTGAAGCTTTCTTT
CDR3 protein: CASSQEERTGNTEAFF